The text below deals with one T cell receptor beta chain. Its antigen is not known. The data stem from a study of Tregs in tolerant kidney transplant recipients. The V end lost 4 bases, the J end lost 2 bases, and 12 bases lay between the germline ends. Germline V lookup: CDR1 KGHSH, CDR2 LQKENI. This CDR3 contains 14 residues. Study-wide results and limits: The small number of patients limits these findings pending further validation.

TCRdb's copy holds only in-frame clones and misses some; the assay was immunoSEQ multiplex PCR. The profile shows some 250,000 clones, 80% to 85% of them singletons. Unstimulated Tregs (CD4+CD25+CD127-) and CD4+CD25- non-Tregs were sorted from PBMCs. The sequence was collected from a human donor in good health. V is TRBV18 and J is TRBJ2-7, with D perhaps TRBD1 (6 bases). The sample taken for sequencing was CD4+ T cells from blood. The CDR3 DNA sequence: TGTGCCAGCTCACAACAGGGTGTCCCCTACGAGCAGTACTTC. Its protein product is CASSQQGVPYEQYF.